A single T cell receptor (beta chain) is shown here with its context. This entry comes from a study of blood T cell repertoires in COVID-19. Assay used: immunoSEQ multiplex PCR; TCRdb lists only in-frame clones, some missing. The profile shows approximately 130,000 clones, around 78% of them singletons. Germline V gene data show CDR1 as SGHRS and CDR2 as YFSETQ. J lost 5 bases, V lost 1 base, and 4 bases had no gene match. The CDR3 is 15 amino acids. Material for sequencing was peripheral blood. This sequence originates from a human donor in a cohort sampled during active COVID-19. The chain links TRBV5-1 to TRBJ2-1; 9 bases line up with TRBD1. CDR3 amino acids: CASSLYGDRDNEQFF. The CDR3 DNA reads TGCGCCAGCAGCTTGTACGGGGACAGGGACAATGAGCAGTTCTTC.